This TCR beta chain was captured in a study of blood T cell repertoires in COVID-19 (TCRdb year 2020). For context, the study as a whole: Collaborator samples came from the United States, Italy and Spain and covered acute and convalescent phases of COVID-19. The material from the prospective study consisted of cDNA or gDNA derived from T cells, B-cell-depleted T cells, or PBMCs. Subjects who had been exposed to COVID-19, were actively infected with it, or had recovered from it provided the deeply sampled blood TCRbeta repertoires that made up the dataset. The repertoires were released in a freely available public database intended as a resource for research on the immune response to SARS-CoV-2. The samples were drawn from two sources: the first 160 participants of the ongoing ImmuneRACE study, and 1,000 to 1,500 subjects contributed by 6 global collaborators. The sample metadata nearly always contained a de-identified subject ID, COVID-19 status, age in years and sex. Where HLA class I and class II types were available, the types were taken from metadata supplied by the sample provider, not from assay-based typing.

One collaborating source in Seattle enrolled patients while the patients were actively infected and followed the patients over time throughout the course of disease. Each collaborating institution followed its own protocols to collect whole blood in K2EDTA tubes. Collaborator samples were shipped for TCRbeta analysis as frozen whole blood, isolated PBMCs, or DNA extracted from either sample type. General study outcomes and caveats: How much clinical and demographic metadata was included differed by source and by participant, and the metadata was provided uncurated.

TCRbeta CDR3 regions were amplified from genomic DNA using the immunoSEQ Assay, a bias-controlled multiplex PCR. In the paper's pipeline: The number of nucleated cells in each sample was estimated by amplification of reference gene primers within the assay. To quantify the absolute abundance of each unique TCRbeta CDR3 rearrangement, sequence reads were collapsed and filtered. Productive Simpson clonality was computed per sample as the square root of Simpson's diversity index over productive rearrangements. The clones in this table, taken by TCRdb from immuneACCESS, are in-frame only. Not every clone is retained; where verified, under half of the shortfall comes from an unresolved V gene, and the cause of the rest is unknown. V and J calls and clone size come straight from that table; D and trimming were deduced from the DNA. The table for this sample lists about 300,000 clones; more than 85% of them were counted only once. The leading ten clones occupy approximately 2.1% of the sample.

Details on this clone: The specificity of this receptor is unknown. No much larger clone exists at a distance of one base, and base qualities are not known.

V trim: 0 bases; J trim: 1 base; unmatched bases: 10. Counted from cysteine to phenylalanine, this CDR3 has 17 amino acids. Only CDR3 DNA remains: 51 bases, in frame from the first base. The germline V gene (reference sequence) specifies GTSNPN as CDR1 and SVGIG as CDR2. The sequenced sample was peripheral blood. The chain is assembled from TRBV30 and TRBJ2-5; TRBD2 lines up with 8 middle nucleotides. The clonotype originates from a woman aged 30 to 39 with COVID-19, enrolled during active disease. The nucleotide sequence is given as TGTGCCTGGAGTGTATTGGGGGCCACTAGCGGCCAAGAGACCCAGTACTTC. Translation gives CAWSVLGATSGQETQYF.